This passage covers 11 T cell receptor beta chains from one sample sequenced in a study of early stage breast cancer tumors (dated by TCRdb to about 2017). To prepare the library, the immunoSEQ multiplex PCR assay was applied. TCRdb's version of the immuneACCESS table is confined to in-frame rearrangements and falls short of the full clone set. An unresolved V gene accounts for under half of the shortfall where checked; the remainder is of unknown origin. The sample table records thousands of clones; about two thirds of these occur just once. The ten biggest clones cover 26% of the sample. The sample taken for sequencing was normal breast tissue next to the tumor. The receptors derive from a person aged 55 to 75 with breast cancer.

This clone has a handful of counts. The J gene is TRBJ2-7, the V gene TRBV27, with 9 bases that match TRBD2. Germline V gene sequence: CDR1 MNHEY, CDR2 SMNVEV (reference sequence). V shed 6 bases, J shed 0 bases, and the junction held 6 bases outside the gene matches. The CDR3 length is 15 residues. The CDR3 loop reads CASSLLAGDSYEQYF. The CDR3 nucleotides are TGTGCCAGCAGCTTACTAGCGGGCGACTCCTACGAGCAGTACTTC.

This sequence joins TRBV7-9 and TRBJ2-1; TRBD2 aligns across 16 bases. Germline V gene lookup returns CDR1 SEHNR and CDR2 FQNEAQ (reference sequence). This CDR3 contains 17 residues. V trimming: 2 bases; J trimming: 8 bases; junction bases outside the gene matches: 6. Here the CDR3 reads CASSLSGTSGRGDEQFF. The DNA for the CDR3 is TGTGCCAGCAGCTTATCCGGGACTAGCGGGAGGGGGGATGAGCAGTTCTTC.

The chain uses TRBV6-5 and TRBJ2-7; 11 bases fit TRBD2. This CDR3 has 14 residues. V lost 6 bases and J lost 2; bases outside the gene matches: 3. Per germline, CDR1 MNHEY and CDR2 SVGAGI. CDR3 in amino acids: CASRQGLAAYEQYF. The CDR3 nucleotides are TGTGCCAGCAGACAGGGACTAGCGGCCTACGAGCAGTACTTC.

The rearrangement joins TRBV18 to TRBJ1-1; 9 positions agree with TRBD1. Germline V lookup: CDR1 KGHSH, CDR2 LQKENI. The CDR3 has 15 residues. V shed 3 bases and J 7 bases; nucleotides not matched to a gene: 9. The CDR3, as DNA: TGTGCCAGCTCACCCGGAACAGGGGGCAGCGGTGAAGCTTTCTTT. It codes for CASSPGTGGSGEAFF.

The rearrangement uses TRBV30 and TRBJ2-5; no reliable D call. Trimming removed 2 bases from V and 0 bases from J, with 4 bases in between. The CDR3 sequence is 12 residues long. From germline, CDR1 is GTSNPN and CDR2 SVGIG (reference sequence). The CDR3: CAWSYNQETQYF. Here the CDR3 DNA reads TGTGCCTGGAGTTACAACCAAGAGACCCAGTACTTC.

The chain is built from TRBV2 and TRBJ1-4; no clear D. In germline, CDR1 is SNHLY, CDR2 FYNNEI. The CDR3 has 14 residues. V gave up 7 bases and J gave up 5 bases, with 14 bases separating them. The CDR3 loop is CASNSRSSNEKLFF. In nucleotides, the CDR3 is TGTGCCAGCAATAGTCGTTCCTCAAATGAAAAACTGTTTTTT.

The chain links TRBV30 to TRBJ1-2; D possibly corresponds to TRBD1 (6 bases). Germline loops: CDR1 GTSNPN, CDR2 SVGIG (reference sequence). This CDR3 is built from 17 residues. The V end was cut by 5 bases, the J end by 5 bases, with 27 bases between. This chain's CDR3 is CAWDSPKGRQGRYGYTF. The CDR3 DNA reads as TGTGCCTGGGACTCCCCGAAGGGCAGGCAGGGGAGATATGGCTACACCTTC.

The chain uses TRBV30 and TRBJ2-6; 12 bases agree with TRBD1. CDR1 GTSNPN and CDR2 SVGIG come from the germline V gene (reference sequence). The CDR3 length is 19 residues. V was clipped by 1 base and J by 1 base; unmatched bases: 8. In nucleotides, the CDR3 is TGTGCCTGGAGTGACCCCGGGACAGGGGGCTATTCTGGGGCCAACGTCCTGACTTTC. Protein product: CAWSDPGTGGYSGANVLTF.

V is TRBV6-6 and J is TRBJ2-7; D not certain. CDR1 MNHNY and CDR2 SVGAGI come from the germline V gene (reference sequence). Trimming stripped 6 bases from V and 0 bases from J, with 9 bases between. The CDR3 runs 13 residues. The CDR3 DNA reads TGTGCCAGCAGCTACGGGCCCTCCTACGAGCAGTACTTC. Protein: CASSYGPSYEQYF.

The rearrangement joins TRBV13 to TRBJ1-2, with D tentatively TRBD1 (5 bases). Germline CDR1 PRHDT, CDR2 FYEKMQ (reference sequence). The CDR3 runs 17 residues. V was shortened by 5 bases and J by 3 bases, with 22 bases between the two germline ends. The CDR3: CASSTRTGTQGDYGYTF. The CDR3 DNA is TGTGCCAGCAGCACGAGGACCGGGACCCAAGGCGACTATGGCTACACCTTC.

The chain couples TRBV5-4 to TRBJ2-1; D remains ambiguous. Germline assignment: CDR1 SGHNT and CDR2 YYREEE (reference sequence). The V end lost 0 bases, the J end lost 7 bases, and 17 bases lay between the germline ends. The CDR3 is 16 residues long. CDR3 coding DNA: TGTGCCAGCAGCTTGGCCGGGCTCCAAGTCCAAAATGAGCAGTTCTTC. Its translation is CASSLAGLQVQNEQFF.